These T cell receptor beta chains were read from a single sample in a study of T cells after yellow fever vaccination. TCRdb independently ran MiXCR on the 5' RACE reads; one entry per CDR3 protein. The repertoire holds about 500,000 distinct CDR3 sequences, 17% seen once, with 17% in the top ten. Sequencing was performed on PBMCs, taken 5 days after the first yellow fever vaccination. Source of these receptors: a man between 18 and 35 years old who received the YFV17D yellow fever vaccine. Each CDR3 is given with its conserved first and last residue. The D gene is left open where the match is weak. Clone size is stated in some rows and not others, as once, few, many or a class when expanded.

V: TRBV7-2; size: NA; J: TRBJ2-1; D: NA; CDR3: CASSLVDGGLEQFF; DNA: TGTGCCAGCAGCTTAGTTGACGGGGGGCTTGAGCAGTTCTTC
V: TRBV6-5; size: NA; J: TRBJ1-3; D: NA; CDR3: CASSPTSGNTIYF; DNA: TGTGCCAGCAGTCCTACTTCTGGAAACACCATATATTTT
V: TRBV3-1; size: few; J: TRBJ2-2; D: NA; CDR3: CASGNPRGGPTGELFF; DNA: TGTGCCAGCGGGAATCCCAGGGGAGGGCCCACCGGGGAGCTGTTTTTT
V: TRBV5-5; size: NA; J: TRBJ2-1; D: NA; CDR3: CASSTPRGYNEQFF; DNA: TGTGCCAGCAGCACCCCCCGTGGGTACAATGAGCAGTTCTTC
V: TRBV4-3; size: NA; J: TRBJ1-4; D: NA; CDR3: CASSQDLVGSNEKLFF; DNA: TGCGCCAGCAGCCAAGATCTGGTGGGGTCCAATGAAAAACTGTTTTTT
V: TRBV11-1; size: NA; J: TRBJ2-1; D: NA; CDR3: CASSLAGGEVYNEQFF; DNA: TGTGCCAGCAGCTTAGCGGGCGGGGAGGTCTACAATGAGCAGTTCTTC
V: TRBV28; size: NA; J: TRBJ1-1; D: NA; CDR3: CASRPPGSMNTEAFF; DNA: TGTGCCAGCAGGCCTCCGGGATCCATGAACACTGAAGCTTTCTTT
V: TRBV10-3; size: NA; J: TRBJ2-1; D: TRBD2; CDR3: CAISRSGVSYNEQFF; DNA: TGTGCCATCAGCCGGAGCGGGGTCTCCTACAATGAGCAGTTCTTC
V: TRBV3-1; size: NA; J: TRBJ2-5; D: NA; CDR3: CASSQDGQKNRETQYF; DNA: TGTGCCAGCAGCCAAGATGGACAGAAAAATAGGGAGACCCAGTACTTC
V: TRBV4-2; size: few; J: TRBJ2-5; D: TRBD1; CDR3: CASSQAGTGRETQYF; DNA: TGTGCCAGCAGCCAAGCCGGGACAGGGAGGGAGACCCAGTACTTC
V: TRBV7-2; size: NA; J: TRBJ2-3; D: NA; CDR3: CASSFGLDTQYF; DNA: TGTGCCAGCAGCTTTGGATTAGATACGCAGTATTTT
V: TRBV9; size: NA; J: TRBJ2-5; D: NA; CDR3: CASSVDIQETQYF; DNA: TGTGCCAGCAGCGTAGACATCCAAGAGACCCAGTACTTC
V: TRBV2; size: NA; J: TRBJ1-3; D: NA; CDR3: CASTGLNTIYF; DNA: TGTGCCAGCACCGGTCTAAACACCATATATTTT
V: TRBV11-2; size: few; J: TRBJ1-2; D: NA; CDR3: CASSLESSGFFYSLRGYTF; DNA: TGTGCCAGCAGCTTAGAAAGTTCGGGTTTTTTCTATTCCTTGCGTGGCTACACCTTC
V: TRBV5-1; size: NA; J: TRBJ1-2; D: NA; CDR3: CASSINWGPEGYTF; DNA: TGCGCCAGCAGCATAAATTGGGGACCGGAGGGCTACACCTTC
V: TRBV9; size: NA; J: TRBJ2-5; D: NA; CDR3: CASSVGAGAQETQYF; DNA: TGTGCCAGCAGCGTGGGGGCCGGGGCTCAAGAGACCCAGTACTTC
V: TRBV7-2; size: NA; J: TRBJ2-3; D: TRBD2; CDR3: CASSQQLAGWTDTQYF; DNA: TGTGCCAGCAGCCAACAACTAGCGGGGTGGACAGATACGCAGTATTTT
V: TRBV2; size: few; J: TRBJ1-4; D: NA; CDR3: CASNREESLELFF; DNA: TGTGCCAGCAACCGGGAGGAGTCCCTAGAACTGTTTTTT
V: TRBV4-3; size: few; J: TRBJ1-1; D: TRBD1; CDR3: CASSHSGTAMNTEAFF; DNA: TGCGCCAGCAGCCATAGCGGGACAGCAATGAACACTGAAGCTTTCTTT
V: TRBV4-2; size: NA; J: TRBJ2-1; D: TRBD1; CDR3: CASSQVDRANEQFF; DNA: TGTGCCAGCAGCCAGGTGGACAGGGCGAATGAGCAGTTCTTC
V: TRBV7-9; size: NA; J: TRBJ2-2; D: TRBD2; CDR3: CASRHQPGLVFTGELFF; DNA: TGTGCCAGCAGACATCAACCGGGACTAGTCTTCACCGGGGAGCTGTTTTTT
V: TRBV7-3; size: NA; J: TRBJ2-3; D: TRBD1; CDR3: CASSQTGATDTQYF; DNA: TGTGCCAGCAGTCAAACAGGGGCGACAGATACGCAGTATTTT
V: TRBV7-3; size: NA; J: TRBJ1-2; D: TRBD1; CDR3: CASSLTGTGDRGYTF; DNA: TGTGCCAGCAGCTTAACAGGGACAGGCGATCGGGGCTACACCTTC
V: TRBV4-1; size: few; J: TRBJ2-1; D: NA; CDR3: CASSQATGWNEQFF; DNA: TGCGCCAGCAGCCAGGCGACGGGATGGAATGAGCAGTTCTTC
V: TRBV20-1; size: many; J: TRBJ2-1; D: NA; CDR3: CSARDSYGTFVNEQFF; DNA: TGCAGTGCTAGAGATAGCTATGGGACTTTTGTAAATGAGCAGTTCTTC
V: TRBV6-1; size: few; J: TRBJ2-3; D: TRBD2; CDR3: CASTRSGGRTDTQYF; DNA: TGTGCCAGCACTAGAAGCGGGGGGAGAACAGATACGCAGTATTTT
V: TRBV5-1; size: few; J: TRBJ1-6; D: NA; CDR3: CASSTWGGVGSPLHF; DNA: TGCGCCAGCAGCACCTGGGGGGGAGTAGGCTCACCCCTCCACTTT
V: TRBV7-9; size: NA; J: TRBJ2-7; D: NA; CDR3: CASTPLGQYYEQYF; DNA: TGTGCCAGCACCCCTCTTGGGCAATACTACGAGCAGTACTTC
V: TRBV5-1; size: NA; J: TRBJ1-1; D: TRBD1; CDR3: CASSYDRVNTEAFF; DNA: TGCGCCAGCAGCTACGACAGGGTTAACACTGAAGCTTTCTTT